This record looks at one TCR beta chain sequence and its context. Its antigen is still unknown. It was CD45RO-negative cells, positively selected for CCR7, that made up naive CD8 cells, with terminally differentiated effector memory CD45RA+ cells excluded. Method: immunoSEQ multiplex PCR; TCRdb's copy keeps in-frame clones and lacks some. The sample lists approximately 840,000 clones, approximately 96% seen once, with about 0.25% in the top ten. The sample comes from a study of shared clonotypes between healthy human individuals. Overall study context: The donor group consisted of a couple of women and three men, aged 18 to 49. Study outcomes and limitations: Among several donors, roughly 5.5% of naive CD4 clonotypes were found in common.

The germline gives CDR1 MNHNS, CDR2 SASEGT. V was trimmed by 2 bases and J by 5 bases, leaving 9 bases between them. The CDR3 consists of 13 residues. The sequenced sample consisted of naive CD8+ T cells sorted from blood. This receptor was identified in a man under 40 in good health. The rearrangement links TRBV6-1 to TRBJ2-5; D not resolved. The CDR3 sequence is CASSEIRRETQYF. Here the CDR3 DNA reads TGTGCCAGCAGTGAAATCAGACGGGAGACCCAGTACTTC.